This passage covers 9 T cell receptor beta chains from one sample sequenced in a study of B cell selection in AIRE deficiency. Clones were read by immunoSEQ multiplex PCR, and TCRdb kept only the in-frame ones, dropping some. The sample holds 22,000 or so clones, more than 95% seen once. The sorted conventional CD4 T cells were gated as CD4+CD127+. Sequenced input: conventional CD4+ T cells sorted from PBMCs. These receptors all stem from a human donor with AIRE deficiency.

The genes are TRBV6-1 and TRBJ1-2; D not certain. This CDR3 region has 12 residues. Trimming cost V 2 bases and J 4 bases, with 5 bases left between them. CDR1 MNHNS and CDR2 SASEGT come from the germline V gene. The CDR3 reads CASSENGYGYTF. The CDR3, as DNA: TGTGCCAGCAGTGAAAATGGCTATGGCTACACCTTC.

The rearrangement joins TRBV4-2 to TRBJ1-2, with 7 bases identical to TRBD1. Germline lookup yields CDR1 LGHNA and CDR2 YNFKEQ. Trimming removed 4 bases from V and 4 bases from J; junction bases left unmatched: 15. This CDR3 has 17 residues. DNA of the CDR3: TGTGCCAGCAGCCGAGGCGAAGGGGGCTCCACCGGCTATGGCTACACCTTC. This encodes CASSRGEGGSTGYGYTF.

CDR3: CASIKRGDYNEQFF. The CDR3 nucleotides read TGTGCCAGTATAAAGCGGGGGGACTACAATGAGCAGTTCTTC. The V call is TRBV19, the J call TRBJ2-1; 9 bases are shared with TRBD2. This CDR3 region has 14 residues. Germline V CDR1 and CDR2: LNHDA, SQIVND (reference sequence). Trimming cost V 7 bases and J 3 bases; bases outside gene matches: 4.

The chain is built from TRBV11-3 and TRBJ2-7; weak D call: TRBD1 (5 bases). Trimming pared 3 bases from V and 6 bases from J, leaving 9 bases between. The CDR3 sequence is 12 residues long. CDR1 SGHNT and CDR2 YENEEA come from the germline V gene. CDR3 sequence: CASSLTDGEQYF. The CDR3 coding sequence is TGTGCCAGCAGCTTGACAGACGGCGAGCAGTACTTC.

This clone was picked up a small number of times. The CDR3 protein is CASDLGTGPGYTF. Here the CDR3 DNA reads TGTGCCAGTGACCTCGGGACAGGACCTGGCTACACCTTC. The V gene is TRBV19, the J gene TRBJ1-2; 8 bases map to TRBD1. Trimming cost V 8 bases and J 7 bases; bases outside gene matches: 9. The CDR3 has 13 residues. The V gene's germline CDR1 is LNHDA and CDR2 SQIVND (reference sequence). Filled out from reference TRBV19 and TRBJ1-2, the complete variable domain reads DGGITQSPKYLFRKEGQNVTLSCEQNLNHDAMYWYRQDPGQGLRLIYYSQIVNDFQKGDIAEGYSVSREKKESFPLTVTSAQKNPTAFYLCASDLGTGPGYTFGSGTRLTVV.

The chain employs TRBV19 and TRBJ2-7, with unresolved D. The V and J ends lost 5 bases and 5 bases respectively, with 16 bases between them. The CDR3 contains 14 residues. CDR1 is LNHDA and CDR2 is SQIVND in the germline V gene (reference sequence). DNA of the CDR3: TGTGCCAGTAGTGTCCGCCCCGAAGGTAACGAGCAGTACTTC. This codes for CASSVRPEGNEQYF.

This sequence joins TRBV9 and TRBJ2-3; TRBD2 agrees at 12 bases. Per the germline V gene, CDR1 is SGDLS and CDR2 is YYNGEE. Losses at the gene ends were 3 bases for V and 0 bases for J; bases not matched to a gene: 5. The CDR3 length is 17 residues. In DNA form, the CDR3 reads TGTGCCAGCAGCGAACTAGCGGGAGGCATTAGCACAGATACGCAGTATTTT. This encodes CASSELAGGISTDTQYF.

Only one count was recorded for this clone. The chain employs TRBV4-1 and TRBJ1-5; possible D gene TRBD1, 5 bases. Germline assignment: CDR1 MGHRA and CDR2 YSYEKL. The CDR3 covers 16 residues. V gave up 4 bases and J gave up 6 bases, with 19 bases separating them. The CDR3 nucleotides are TGCGCCAGCAGCCTCGGAGGGGCAGGAACGAGTCAGCCCCAGCATTTT. Its translation is CASSLGGAGTSQPQHF.

This rearrangement joins TRBV4-3 to TRBJ1-1; no firm D call. The V gene lost 2 bases and the J gene lost 0 bases, with 10 bases spanning the gap. The CDR3 has 15 amino acids. Per the germline V gene, CDR1 is LGHNA and CDR2 is YSLEER. CDR3 protein: CASSQTSTLNTEAFF. The CDR3 bases are TGCGCCAGCAGCCAAACTTCTACACTGAACACTGAAGCTTTCTTT.